This is a list of T cell receptor beta chains from one sample in a study of cytomegalovirus exposure and HLA in healthy donors. Profiling relied on immunoSEQ multiplex PCR, and the TCRdb table lists in-frame clones only, not all of them. The sample includes 130,000 or so clones, roughly 80% of them seen just once. Sequencing was done on a sample of PBMCs. These receptors were collected from a middle-aged man in good health and CMV-seronegative. The CDR3 runs from the conserved cysteine through the conserved F or W. A D gene is named only where the DNA matches it firmly. Size is omitted from some rows. Given values are once, few, many or a class for expanded clones.

clone size	V gene	J gene	D gene	CDR3 DNA	CDR3 protein
-	TRBV5-1	TRBJ2-7	TRBD2	TGCGCCAGCAGCTCCGATAGCGGGAGGTCCTCCTACGAGCAGTACTTC	CASSSDSGRSSYEQYF
few	TRBV27	TRBJ1-5	TRBD1	TGTGCCAGCAGTTTCTCCGGGACAGGGCAGCCCCAGCATTTT	CASSFSGTGQPQHF
-	TRBV29-1	TRBJ1-3	-	TGCAGCGTTGAAGTGGGCCATTCTGGAAACACCATATATTTT	CSVEVGHSGNTIYF
-	TRBV19	TRBJ2-1	TRBD1	TGTGCCAGTAGTATACGGGACAGAGGGACCTACAATGAGCAGTTCTTC	CASSIRDRGTYNEQFF
-	TRBV7-9	TRBJ1-4	-	TGTGCCAGCAGCTTAAGCGGTACAACTAATGAAAAACTGTTTTTT	CASSLSGTTNEKLFF
-	TRBV6-4	TRBJ2-3	-	TGTGCCAGCAGTGACCAGGTCGCAGATACGCAGTATTTT	CASSDQVADTQYF
-	TRBV5-1	TRBJ2-1	TRBD1	TGCGCCAGCAGCTTTACAGGGGTTAGCTCCTACAATGAGCAGTTCTTC	CASSFTGVSSYNEQFF
-	TRBV6-6	TRBJ2-7	-	TGTGCCAGCAGTTACCCACCGGGGATATACGAGCAGTACTTC	CASSYPPGIYEQYF
few	TRBV7-9	TRBJ2-6	-	TGTGCCAGCAGCTTTCACAGCTCTGGGGCCAACGTCCTGACTTTC	CASSFHSSGANVLTF
-	TRBV5-6	TRBJ1-1	TRBD1	TGTGCCAGCAGCCCAAGGACAGGGATGAACACTGAAGCTTTCTTT	CASSPRTGMNTEAFF
-	TRBV30	TRBJ1-2	-	TGTGCCTGGAGTGGAGGCAGCTATGGCTACACCTTC	CAWSGGSYGYTF
-	TRBV9	TRBJ2-3	-	TGTGCCAGCAGCGTAACACGAATCACAGATACGCAGTATTTT	CASSVTRITDTQYF
-	TRBV11-1	TRBJ2-1	TRBD2	TGTGCCAGCAGCCGGACTAGAGATCGCAATGAGCAGTTCTTC	CASSRTRDRNEQFF
-	TRBV4-2	TRBJ2-2	TRBD2	TGTGCCAGCAGCCCCACGGAGCGGGAGATGAGTACCGGGGAGCTGTTTTTT	CASSPTEREMSTGELFF
-	TRBV2	TRBJ2-7	TRBD2	TGTGCCAGCACCCAAGGACTAGCGGGACACTACGAGCAGTACTTC	CASTQGLAGHYEQYF
few	TRBV27	TRBJ2-5	TRBD2	TGTGCCAGCAGTTTTACTAGCGGGAGGACAGGGGAGACCCAGTACTTC	CASSFTSGRTGETQYF
few	TRBV11-2	TRBJ2-2	-	TGTGCCAGCAGCCCACACCCGACTAGATTTAGCGCCGGGGAGCTGTTTTTT	CASSPHPTRFSAGELFF
few	TRBV5-1	TRBJ2-3	-	TGCGCCAGCAGCTTTGGGCTGAGACAGCTTAGAGATACGCAGTATTTT	CASSFGLRQLRDTQYF
-	TRBV7-2	TRBJ2-2	TRBD2	TGTGCCAGCAGCTTAAATCCTGCGGGAGGGCCTGCCGGGGAGCTGTTTTTT	CASSLNPAGGPAGELFF
once	TRBV18	TRBJ2-1	TRBD1	TGTGCCAGCTCACCCCCCGGGCAGGGGGTAAGTGAGCAGTTCTTC	CASSPPGQGVSEQFF
-	TRBV19	TRBJ1-1	TRBD1	TGTGCCAGTAGTAAAGGACAGGCCATGAACACTGAAGCTTTCTTT	CASSKGQAMNTEAFF
-	TRBV29-1	TRBJ1-1	TRBD1	TGCAGCGCTGGGACAGACTATGAAGCTTTCTTT	CSAGTDYEAFF
-	TRBV10-3	TRBJ2-7	TRBD1	TGTGCCATCAGTGTTCAGGGGGCGACCTACGAGCAGTACTTC	CAISVQGATYEQYF
-	TRBV19	TRBJ2-7	TRBD1	TGTGCCAGTAGTAAGGAGGACAGGCAGGAGGAGCAGTACTTC	CASSKEDRQEEQYF
-	TRBV7-9	TRBJ2-7	TRBD2	TGTGCCAGCAGCTTAGGGAGCGGGACTTGGTACTTC	CASSLGSGTWYF
-	TRBV29-1	TRBJ2-3	TRBD1	TGCAGCGCCAGACTGTGGGACAGGGTGCCAGATACGCAGTATTTT	CSARLWDRVPDTQYF
-	TRBV5-1	TRBJ2-3	-	TGCGCCAGCAGCCCGGGACAAATAAACACAGATACGCAGTATTTT	CASSPGQINTDTQYF
-	TRBV11-2	TRBJ2-7	-	TGTGCCAGCAGCGTTCGGGGGAACCACGAGCAGTACTTC	CASSVRGNHEQYF
once	TRBV10-2	TRBJ2-5	-	TGCGCCAGCAGAGACCACTACGGGGAAGAGACCCAGTACTTC	CASRDHYGEETQYF
-	TRBV2	TRBJ1-2	-	TGTGCCAGCAGTGAAGCGCCCGGGAGAAACTATGGCTACACCTTC	CASSEAPGRNYGYTF
-	TRBV10-1	TRBJ2-1	TRBD2	TGCGCCAGCAGTGAGGGGACTAGCGGGAGAAATGAGCAGTTCTTC	CASSEGTSGRNEQFF
-	TRBV23-1	TRBJ2-2	-	TGCGCCAGCAGTCAATCTTGGCAAAAACCCGGGGAGCTGTTTTTT	CASSQSWQKPGELFF